This is a list of T cell receptor beta chains from one sample in a study of T cell repertoires in cytomegalovirus infection. Using its own MiXCR run on the reads, TCRdb lists one record per CDR3 protein. The table includes 300,000 to 450,000 distinct CDR3 sequences, 15% to 20% detected once. The sample consisted of PBMCs. These receptors all stem from a human donor in good health (CMV status not recorded). Some clones in this sample may be carry-over from other donors' samples. CDR3s include the opening cysteine and the closing phenylalanine or tryptophan. D genes are given only for firm matches.

J gene: TRBJ2-1
D gene: TRBD2
V gene: TRBV7-2
CDR3 protein: CATSGTGGRAFYNEQFF

J gene: TRBJ2-1
D gene: TRBD2
V gene: TRBV15
CDR3 protein: CATTGGYNEQFF

J gene: TRBJ2-7
D gene: NA
V gene: TRBV4-1
CDR3 protein: CASSSNLGDYEQYF

J gene: TRBJ2-5
D gene: TRBD1
V gene: TRBV7-2
CDR3 protein: CASSPGTARETQYF

J gene: TRBJ2-5
D gene: NA
V gene: TRBV10-1
CDR3 protein: CASSESSGTDQYF

J gene: TRBJ2-5
D gene: NA
V gene: TRBV4-1
CDR3 protein: CASSQGHGGEETQYF

J gene: TRBJ2-3
D gene: TRBD2
V gene: TRBV29-1
CDR3 protein: CSVPAGGTTDTQYF

J gene: TRBJ2-2
D gene: NA
V gene: TRBV10-3
CDR3 protein: CAIREENTGELFF

J gene: TRBJ2-1
D gene: NA
V gene: TRBV20-1
CDR3 protein: CSASSRGGGSYNEQFF

J gene: TRBJ1-4
D gene: NA
V gene: TRBV15
CDR3 protein: CATSRQASATNEKLFF

J gene: TRBJ2-7
D gene: NA
V gene: TRBV6-2/TRBV6-3
CDR3 protein: CASSYGQGDEQYF

J gene: TRBJ2-7
D gene: TRBD1
V gene: TRBV29-1
CDR3 protein: CSVGTGSYEQYF

J gene: TRBJ2-3
D gene: TRBD2
V gene: TRBV12-3/TRBV12-4
CDR3 protein: CASSPAGVGDTQYF

J gene: TRBJ2-5
D gene: NA
V gene: TRBV15
CDR3 protein: CATSRDRQGAETQYF

J gene: TRBJ1-3
D gene: NA
V gene: TRBV12-3/TRBV12-4
CDR3 protein: CASRKRRGGNTIYF

J gene: TRBJ1-1
D gene: NA
V gene: TRBV12-3/TRBV12-4
CDR3 protein: CASSPQENTEAFF

J gene: TRBJ2-1
D gene: TRBD2
V gene: TRBV12-3/TRBV12-4
CDR3 protein: CASSNSGRGNEQFF

J gene: TRBJ2-7
D gene: TRBD2
V gene: TRBV5-4
CDR3 protein: CASSSGLVSYEQYF

J gene: TRBJ2-7
D gene: TRBD1
V gene: TRBV20-1
CDR3 protein: CSATGATPYEQYF

J gene: TRBJ2-7
D gene: TRBD2
V gene: TRBV10-3
CDR3 protein: CAISGLAGTEQYF

J gene: TRBJ1-1
D gene: NA
V gene: TRBV10-3
CDR3 protein: CATQTGTEAFF

J gene: TRBJ2-3
D gene: NA
V gene: TRBV20-1
CDR3 protein: CSARGDNTDTQYF

J gene: TRBJ1-5
D gene: NA
V gene: TRBV28
CDR3 protein: CASALGAGDQPQHF

J gene: TRBJ1-1
D gene: NA
V gene: TRBV7-2
CDR3 protein: CASSLDTDTEAFF

J gene: TRBJ1-6
D gene: NA
V gene: TRBV6-2/TRBV6-3
CDR3 protein: CASSFGDRSPLHF

J gene: TRBJ2-7
D gene: NA
V gene: TRBV7-2
CDR3 protein: CASSSTGRNEQYF

J gene: TRBJ2-1
D gene: NA
V gene: TRBV28
CDR3 protein: CASSFGVASQNEQFF

J gene: TRBJ2-5
D gene: NA
V gene: TRBV27
CDR3 protein: CASSFRLGGETQYF

J gene: TRBJ2-3
D gene: TRBD2
V gene: TRBV4-2
CDR3 protein: CASSQGRGGGADTQYF

J gene: TRBJ2-1
D gene: NA
V gene: TRBV7-9
CDR3 protein: CASTYWDNEQFF

J gene: TRBJ1-1
D gene: NA
V gene: TRBV11-1
CDR3 protein: CASSLGRVNTEAFF

J gene: TRBJ2-2
D gene: TRBD2
V gene: TRBV5-5
CDR3 protein: CASTKLAGRDTGELFF

J gene: TRBJ2-5
D gene: NA
V gene: TRBV28
CDR3 protein: CASTRASQETQYF

J gene: TRBJ1-2
D gene: NA
V gene: TRBV19
CDR3 protein: CASSLRTAHGYTF

J gene: TRBJ2-5
D gene: TRBD2
V gene: TRBV19
CDR3 protein: CASSRTSGGAEETQYF

J gene: TRBJ1-5
D gene: NA
V gene: TRBV10-3
CDR3 protein: CAISSSSGQPQHF

J gene: TRBJ1-6
D gene: NA
V gene: TRBV20-1
CDR3 protein: CSARGPGDSPLHF

J gene: TRBJ2-1
D gene: TRBD2
V gene: TRBV6-1
CDR3 protein: CASSYPPLSGSSYNEQFF

J gene: TRBJ1-6
D gene: NA
V gene: TRBV2
CDR3 protein: CASVGARNSPLHF

J gene: TRBJ1-4
D gene: NA
V gene: TRBV27
CDR3 protein: CASSLIVF

J gene: TRBJ2-5
D gene: NA
V gene: TRBV12-3/TRBV12-4
CDR3 protein: CASSSGTHSGKDF

J gene: TRBJ2-3
D gene: TRBD2
V gene: TRBV6-1
CDR3 protein: CASSERRVAGPTDTQYF

J gene: TRBJ1-1
D gene: NA
V gene: TRBV7-2
CDR3 protein: CASSLATGRMNTEAFF

J gene: TRBJ2-3
D gene: NA
V gene: TRBV11-2
CDR3 protein: CASSLVATSTDTQYF

J gene: TRBJ2-2
D gene: TRBD2
V gene: TRBV7-2
CDR3 protein: CASSLTLAGGTGELFF

J gene: TRBJ2-3
D gene: TRBD2
V gene: TRBV7-9
CDR3 protein: CASSYGPIAGARTDTQYF

J gene: TRBJ2-5
D gene: TRBD2
V gene: TRBV6-1
CDR3 protein: CASSQRLAGEQETQYF

J gene: TRBJ1-1
D gene: TRBD1
V gene: TRBV28
CDR3 protein: CASSPGGVRIFF

J gene: TRBJ2-1
D gene: NA
V gene: TRBV7-8
CDR3 protein: CAWGPGPNEQFF

J gene: TRBJ2-1
D gene: TRBD1
V gene: TRBV7-6
CDR3 protein: CASSTDRPGLAEQFF

J gene: TRBJ1-6
D gene: TRBD1
V gene: TRBV5-1
CDR3 protein: CASSIPGQRNSPLHF

J gene: TRBJ2-7
D gene: TRBD1
V gene: TRBV6-6
CDR3 protein: CASNADRVSEQYF